There are a few counts of the clone carrying this T cell receptor (beta chain). The target antigen is unknown. This sample stems from a study of T cells after yellow fever vaccination. Broader study findings: After the booster, 96% of CD4 and more than 75% of CD8 primary-response clones were re-detected.

Universal primer sites and UMIs were introduced during 5'RACE template-switching synthesis of TCR cDNA. TCRdb reprocessed the 5' RACE reads with MiXCR, giving one entry per CDR3 protein. The sample includes some 290,000 distinct CDR3 sequences, around a tenth of them seen just once. V shed 5 bases and J shed 2 bases, with 10 bases lying between them. The CDR3 loop spans 14 amino acids. The chain carries TRBV12-3 or TRBV12-4 and TRBJ2-1; perhaps D is TRBD1 or TRBD2 (6 bases each). Sample: CD4+ T cells sorted from PBMCs, taken 45 days after the yellow fever booster vaccination. The clonotype was recovered from a young man who received the YFV17D yellow fever vaccine. The CDR3 protein is CASSPGGPYNEQFF. CDR3 DNA sequence: TGTGCCAGCAGTCCCGGGGGCCCCTACAATGAGCAGTTCTTC.